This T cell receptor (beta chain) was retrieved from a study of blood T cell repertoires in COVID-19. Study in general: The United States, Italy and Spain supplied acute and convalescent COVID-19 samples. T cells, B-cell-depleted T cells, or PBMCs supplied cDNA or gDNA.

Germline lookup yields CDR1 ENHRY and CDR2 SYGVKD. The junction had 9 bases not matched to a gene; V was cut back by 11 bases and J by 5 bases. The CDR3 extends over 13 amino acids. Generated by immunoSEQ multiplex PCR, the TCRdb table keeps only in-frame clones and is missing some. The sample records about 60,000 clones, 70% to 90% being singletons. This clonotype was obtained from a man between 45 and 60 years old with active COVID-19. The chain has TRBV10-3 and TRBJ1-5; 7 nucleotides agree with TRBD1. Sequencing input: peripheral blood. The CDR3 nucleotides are TGTGCCGGATCCGGGACAGCCGATCAGCCCCAGCATTTT. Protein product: CAGSGTADQPQHF.